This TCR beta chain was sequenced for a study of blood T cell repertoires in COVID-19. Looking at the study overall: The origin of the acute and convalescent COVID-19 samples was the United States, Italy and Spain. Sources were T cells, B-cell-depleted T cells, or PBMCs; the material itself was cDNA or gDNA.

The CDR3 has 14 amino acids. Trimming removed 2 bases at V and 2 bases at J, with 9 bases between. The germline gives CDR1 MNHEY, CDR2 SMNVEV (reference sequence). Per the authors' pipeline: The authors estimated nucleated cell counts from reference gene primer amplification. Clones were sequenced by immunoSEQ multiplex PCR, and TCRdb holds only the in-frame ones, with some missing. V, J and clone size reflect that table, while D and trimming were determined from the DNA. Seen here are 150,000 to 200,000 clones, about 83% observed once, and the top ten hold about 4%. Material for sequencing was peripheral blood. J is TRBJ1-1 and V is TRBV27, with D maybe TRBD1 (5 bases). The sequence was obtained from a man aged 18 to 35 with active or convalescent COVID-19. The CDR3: CASSLNRLNTEAFF. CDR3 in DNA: TGTGCCAGCAGTTTAAACAGGTTAAACACTGAAGCTTTCTTT.